The T cell receptor beta chain described here comes from a study of shared clonotypes between healthy human individuals (dated by TCRdb to the early 2020s). Regarding the complete study: The cohort included a few men and a couple of women between 18 and 49 years of age. To increase sequencing depth and limit assay-specific biases, different laboratories used diverse techniques to prepare libraries and sequence TCR repertoires. To estimate repertoire size and how much clonotypes are shared between individuals, the study performed deep sequencing of blood TCR repertoires from about 5 healthy adults. Per donor, three plates each were used for CD4 naive and CD4 memory, two for CD8 naive, and one for CD8 memory. Leukapheresis yielded between about 0.94 and 8.9 billion PBMCs per donor.

For the CD8 naive samples, CD45RO-negative cells were positively selected for CCR7, yielding a CD45RA+CCR7+ population from which TemRA cells were excluded. The donors were healthy, HIV-negative adults with no recently reported acute infections or vaccinations. Every donor was a Caucasian adult residing in Nashville, Tennessee, USA. Blood was obtained by leukapheresis, after which PBMCs were separated by Ficoll-Histopaque density gradient centrifugation and cryopreserved in liquid nitrogen vapor phase. Analytical flow cytometry was used to check the purity and quantity of every magnetically sorted T cell population. From each sorted fraction, genomic DNA was isolated and quantified by UV absorbance on a Nanodrop 2000c. The junction carries 7 bases between V and J, which are trimmed by 1 base and 0 bases respectively. CDR1 and CDR2, looked up from the germline V gene, are SGHDN and FVKESK. The CDR3 spans 16 residues, from the cysteine through the phenylalanine. Solely the CDR3 DNA is kept, with 48 bases framed from the first base.

What the research found in general, with its limitations: Sampling was restricted to blood, and TCR repertoires in tissues likely differ from the TCR repertoires found in blood. Naive subsets generally had larger estimated clonotype richness than memory subsets. About 5% of naive CD4, 3.5% of naive CD8, around 2.3% of memory CD4, and 0.35% to 0.5% of memory CD8 clonotypes were shared across four donors. Because the study included a small number of donors, the genetic and exposure-history diversity represented was limited. Even with the large sequencing depth, rarefaction of the sorted-subset datasets indicated that sequencing was incomplete. Pairwise subsampling led to the expectation that sequencing depth would affect the degree of clonotype sharing among donors. Clonotypes shared by all four sorted-subset donors showed higher generation probabilities than non-shared clonotypes.

TCR CDR3 regions were amplified from genomic DNA by multiplex PCR using the deep immunoSEQ assay. For each cell subset, the extracted genomic DNA was distributed evenly across all wells of several immunoSEQ 96-well plates, and each plate served as one replicate. For sorted subsets, each replicate PCR was loaded with roughly 200 ng genomic DNA, equivalent to 32,000 or so T cell genomes. Purified libraries were measured with a Qubit 3.0 fluorometer, size-checked on a Bioanalyzer 2100, and measured again with the KAPA Library Quantification kit. Each immunoSEQ 96-well plate was sequenced on its own single-read 150-cycle Illumina NextSeq 550 flow cell. The original methods were these. Because the immunoSEQ output included only junctional sequences and no quality scores, the filtering could not be the same as the filtering used for full-length reads. Sequences were annotated with PyIR, a Python wrapper for IgBLAST v1.9, and V/J genes and CDR3 were assigned using IMGT germline references. Any read was removed if the V/J assignment was weak (E-value above 1e-6), the CDR3 was missing, or the read contained stop codons, out-of-frame junctions, or ambiguous translated residues. V3J clonotypes were defined as sequences sharing an identical inferred V gene, J gene, and CDR3 amino acid sequence. Percentage overlap between repertoires was computed as shared unique clonotypes divided by the size of the smaller repertoire. RTK rarefaction, the Chao1 estimator, and Recon v2.1 estimates of unobserved clonotypes were used to assess repertoire richness. For all TCRbeta clonotypes obtained by the gDNA method from four donors, generation probabilities were computed with OLGA. As stored in TCRdb, this immuneACCESS dataset retains in-frame rearrangements with V and J assigned. A fraction of the clones does not appear; measured against another copy, unresolved V genes explain less than half of the discrepancy, and the remainder lacks a known reason. V, J and clone size are taken as reported in that table, and D and trimming were inferred from the DNA itself. The sample table holds around 2,000,000 clones, of which about 94% were seen once. The ten largest account for approximately 1.2% of the sample.

Remarks on this clone: What this receptor recognizes is not known. Per-base quality was not reported, and no clone a single base away is much larger than it.

The chain employs TRBV14 and TRBJ2-6; the D gene lacks a confident call. The specimen sequenced was naive CD8+ T cells sorted from blood. In light of the paper, this sample's cell subset or site label describes: CD45RA+CCR7+. The clonotype was recovered from a man aged 18 to 30 in good health. The DNA sequence reads TGTGCCAGCAGCCAAGGGGGAAGCTCTGGGGCCAACGTCCTGACTTTC. Its translation is CASSQGGSSGANVLTF.